This entry describes one TCR beta chain. With V trimmed by 5 bases and J by 2 bases, 4 bases remained unmatched. CDR3 length: 14 residues. Germline V gives CDR1 SQVTM, CDR2 ANQGSEA. The data belong to a study of T cells after yellow fever vaccination. TCRdb processed the 5' RACE reads anew with MiXCR; each CDR3 protein has one entry. The sample records approximately 260,000 distinct CDR3 sequences, 10% to 15% being singletons. The clonotype comes from a man aged 25-45 years who received the YFV17D yellow fever vaccine. This sequence joins TRBV29-1 and TRBJ2-5, with TRBD1 matching over 11 bases. The sample in question was CD4+ T cells sorted from PBMCs, obtained 45 days after the yellow fever booster vaccination. DNA of the CDR3: TGCAGCGTTCTGGGACAGGGGGAGCAAGAGACCCAGTACTTC. Protein sequence: CSVLGQGEQETQYF.